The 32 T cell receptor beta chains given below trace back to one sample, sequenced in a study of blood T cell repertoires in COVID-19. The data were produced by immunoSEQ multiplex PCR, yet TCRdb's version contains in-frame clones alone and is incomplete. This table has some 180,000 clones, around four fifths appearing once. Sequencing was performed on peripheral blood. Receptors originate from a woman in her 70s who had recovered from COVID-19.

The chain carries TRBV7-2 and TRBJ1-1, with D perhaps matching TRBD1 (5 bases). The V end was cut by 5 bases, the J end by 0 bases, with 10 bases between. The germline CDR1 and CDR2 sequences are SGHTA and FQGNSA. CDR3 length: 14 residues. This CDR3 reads CASSPGGVNTEAFF. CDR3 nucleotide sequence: TGTGCCAGCAGCCCCGGGGGGGTGAACACTGAAGCTTTCTTT.

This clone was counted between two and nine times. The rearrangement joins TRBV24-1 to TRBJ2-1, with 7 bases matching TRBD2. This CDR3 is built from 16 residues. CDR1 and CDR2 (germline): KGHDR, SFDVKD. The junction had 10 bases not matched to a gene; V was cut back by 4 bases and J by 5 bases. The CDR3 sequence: CATSDPRAGVDNEQFF. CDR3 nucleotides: TGTGCCACCAGTGACCCCCGGGCGGGAGTAGACAATGAGCAGTTCTTC.

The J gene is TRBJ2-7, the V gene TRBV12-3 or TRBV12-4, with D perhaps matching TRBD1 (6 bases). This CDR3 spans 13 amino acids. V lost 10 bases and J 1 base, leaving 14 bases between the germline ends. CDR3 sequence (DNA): TGTGCCACCGGAGAGAGGGGGTCCTACGAGCAGTACTTC. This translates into CATGERGSYEQYF.

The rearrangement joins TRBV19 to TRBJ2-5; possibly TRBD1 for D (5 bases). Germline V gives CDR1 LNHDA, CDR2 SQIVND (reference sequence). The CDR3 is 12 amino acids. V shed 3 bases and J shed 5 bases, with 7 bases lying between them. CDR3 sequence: CASSMGRETQYF. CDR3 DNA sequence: TGTGCCAGTAGTATGGGGCGGGAGACCCAGTACTTC.

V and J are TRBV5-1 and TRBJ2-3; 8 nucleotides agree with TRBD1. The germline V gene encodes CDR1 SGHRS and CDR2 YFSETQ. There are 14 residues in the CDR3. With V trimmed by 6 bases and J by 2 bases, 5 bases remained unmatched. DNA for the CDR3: TGCGCCAGCAAACGGACAGGGCCCACAGATACGCAGTATTTT. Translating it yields CASKRTGPTDTQYF. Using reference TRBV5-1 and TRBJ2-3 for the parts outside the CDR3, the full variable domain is KAGVTQTPRYLIKTRGQQVTLSCSPISGHRSVSWYQQTPGQGLQFLFEYFSETQRNKGNFPGRFSGRQFSNSRSEMNVSTLELGDSALYLCASKRTGPTDTQYFGPGTRLTVL.

CDR3 DNA: TGTGCCAGCAGTGAGGGCCCACAGGGGCCCCTCCGGGTC. This codes for CASSEGPQGPLRV. The rearrangement links TRBV2 to TRBJ2-7, with TRBD1 matching over 7 bases. Germline V gives CDR1 SNHLY, CDR2 FYNNEI. This CDR3 is 13 amino acids long.

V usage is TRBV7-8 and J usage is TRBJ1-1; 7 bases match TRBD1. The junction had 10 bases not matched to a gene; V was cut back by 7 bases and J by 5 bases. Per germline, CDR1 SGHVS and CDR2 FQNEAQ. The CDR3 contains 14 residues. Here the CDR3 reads CASKHRGGATEAFF. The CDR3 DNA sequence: TGTGCCAGCAAGCACCGAGGGGGCGCGACTGAAGCTTTCTTT. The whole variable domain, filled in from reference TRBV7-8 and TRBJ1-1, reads GAGVSQSPRYKVAKRGQDVALRCDPISGHVSLFWYQQALGQGPEFLTYFQNEAQLDKSGLPSDRFFAERPEGSVSTLKIQRTQQEDSAVYLCASKHRGGATEAFFGQGTRLTVV.

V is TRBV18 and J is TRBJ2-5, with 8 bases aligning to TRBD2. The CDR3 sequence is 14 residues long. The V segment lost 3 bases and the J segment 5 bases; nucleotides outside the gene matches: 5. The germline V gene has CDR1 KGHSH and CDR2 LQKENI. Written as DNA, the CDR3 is TGTGCCAGCTCACCCGGGACTAGGGGGGAGACCCAGTACTTC. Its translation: CASSPGTRGETQYF.

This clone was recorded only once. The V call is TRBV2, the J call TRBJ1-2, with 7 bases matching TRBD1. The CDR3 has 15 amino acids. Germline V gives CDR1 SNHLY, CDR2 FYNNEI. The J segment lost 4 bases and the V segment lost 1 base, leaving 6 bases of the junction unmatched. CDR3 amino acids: CASSEVRTGSYGYTF. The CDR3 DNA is TGTGCCAGCAGTGAAGTCAGGACAGGAAGCTATGGCTACACCTTC. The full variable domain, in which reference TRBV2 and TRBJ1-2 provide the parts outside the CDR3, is EPEVTQTPSHQVTQMGQEVILRCVPISNHLYFYWYRQILGQKVEFLVSFYNNEISEKSEIFDDQFSVERPDGSNFTLKIRSTKLEDSAMYFCASSEVRTGSYGYTFGSGTRLTVV.

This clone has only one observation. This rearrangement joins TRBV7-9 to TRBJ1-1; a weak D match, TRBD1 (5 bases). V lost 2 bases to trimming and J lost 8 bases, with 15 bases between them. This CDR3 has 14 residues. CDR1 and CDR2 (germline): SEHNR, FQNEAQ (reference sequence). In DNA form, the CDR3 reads TGTGCCAGCAGCTTATCCCCCGCCAGGACAGAAGCTTTCTTT. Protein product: CASSLSPARTEAFF. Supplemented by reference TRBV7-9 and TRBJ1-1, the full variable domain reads DTGVSQNPRHKITKRGQNVTFRCDPISEHNRLYWYRQTLGQGPEFLTYFQNEAQLEKSRLLSDRFSAERPKGSFSTLEIQRTEQGDSAMYLCASSLSPARTEAFFGQGTRLTVV.

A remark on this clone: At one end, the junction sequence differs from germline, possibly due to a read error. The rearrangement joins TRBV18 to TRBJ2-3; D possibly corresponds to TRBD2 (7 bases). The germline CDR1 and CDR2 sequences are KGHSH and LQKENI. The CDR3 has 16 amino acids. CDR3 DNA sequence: TGTGCCGGCTCACCACCTACGGGGGGCGGGCCAGATACGCAGTATTTT. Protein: CAGSPPTGGGPDTQYF.

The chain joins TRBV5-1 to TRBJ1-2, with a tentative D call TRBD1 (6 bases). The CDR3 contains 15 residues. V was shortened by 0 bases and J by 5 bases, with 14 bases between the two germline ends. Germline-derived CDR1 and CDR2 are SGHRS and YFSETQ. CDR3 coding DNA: TGCGCCAGCAGCTTGGGGGGGCCCGCCGGGTATGGCTACACCTTC. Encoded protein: CASSLGGPAGYGYTF. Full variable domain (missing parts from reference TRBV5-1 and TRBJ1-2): KAGVTQTPRYLIKTRGQQVTLSCSPISGHRSVSWYQQTPGQGLQFLFEYFSETQRNKGNFPGRFSGRQFSNSRSEMNVSTLELGDSALYLCASSLGGPAGYGYTFGSGTRLTVV.

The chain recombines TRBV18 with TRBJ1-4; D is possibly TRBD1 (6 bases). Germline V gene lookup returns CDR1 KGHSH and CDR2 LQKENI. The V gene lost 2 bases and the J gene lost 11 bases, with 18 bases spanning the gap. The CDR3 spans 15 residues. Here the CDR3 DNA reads TGTGCCAGCTCACCAGGTGCAGGGGAACTCGGGAAACTGTTTTTT. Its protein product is CASSPGAGELGKLFF.

The CDR3 DNA is TGCAGTGCTAGTGGAGGTCGCAATCAGCCCCAGCATTTT. Residues: CSASGGRNQPQHF. The V and J genes are TRBV20-1 and TRBJ1-5; D is ambiguous. Trimming cost V 3 bases and J 2 bases, with 8 bases left between them. The CDR3 contains 13 residues. CDR1 DFQATT and CDR2 SNEGSKA come from the germline V gene (reference sequence).

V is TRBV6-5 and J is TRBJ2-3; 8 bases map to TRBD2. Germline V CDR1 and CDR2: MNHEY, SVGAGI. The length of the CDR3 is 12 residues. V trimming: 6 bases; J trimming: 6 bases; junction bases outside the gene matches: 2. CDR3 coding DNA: TGTGCCAGCAGCGGCGGGGGGGATACGCAGTATTTT. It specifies CASSGGGDTQYF.

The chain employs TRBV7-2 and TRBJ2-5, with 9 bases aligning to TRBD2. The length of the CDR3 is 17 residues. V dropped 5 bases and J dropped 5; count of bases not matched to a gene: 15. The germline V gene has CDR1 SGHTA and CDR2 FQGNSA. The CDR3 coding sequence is TGTGCCAGCAGCCCGGGAGTCCGCGGGGGGGCCCTGGAGACCCAGTACTTC. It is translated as CASSPGVRGGALETQYF.

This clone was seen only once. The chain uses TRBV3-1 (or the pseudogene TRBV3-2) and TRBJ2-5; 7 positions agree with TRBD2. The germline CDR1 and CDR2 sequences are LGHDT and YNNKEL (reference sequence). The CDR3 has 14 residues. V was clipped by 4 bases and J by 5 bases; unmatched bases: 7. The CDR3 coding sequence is TGTGCCAGCAGCCCCAGGGTGGGAGGGGAGACCCAGTACTTC. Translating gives CASSPRVGGETQYF.

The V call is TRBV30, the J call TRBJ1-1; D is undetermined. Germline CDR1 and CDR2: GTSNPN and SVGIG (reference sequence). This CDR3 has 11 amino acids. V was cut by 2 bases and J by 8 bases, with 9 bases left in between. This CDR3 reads CAWSIRGEAFF. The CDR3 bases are TGTGCCTGGAGTATCAGAGGGGAAGCTTTCTTT.

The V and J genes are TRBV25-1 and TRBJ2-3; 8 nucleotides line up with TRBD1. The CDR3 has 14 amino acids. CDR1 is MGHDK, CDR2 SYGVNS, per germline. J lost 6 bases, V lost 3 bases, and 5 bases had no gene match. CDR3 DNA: TGTGCCAGCAGTGACCGACAGGGGCTTGATACGCAGTATTTT. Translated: CASSDRQGLDTQYF.

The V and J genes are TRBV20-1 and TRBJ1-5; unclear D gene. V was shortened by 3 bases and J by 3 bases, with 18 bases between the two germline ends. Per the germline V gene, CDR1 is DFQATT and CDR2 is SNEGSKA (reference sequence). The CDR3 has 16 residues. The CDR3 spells CSASGGLQTVNQPQHF. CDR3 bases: TGCAGTGCTAGTGGCGGACTCCAAACTGTCAATCAGCCCCAGCATTTT.

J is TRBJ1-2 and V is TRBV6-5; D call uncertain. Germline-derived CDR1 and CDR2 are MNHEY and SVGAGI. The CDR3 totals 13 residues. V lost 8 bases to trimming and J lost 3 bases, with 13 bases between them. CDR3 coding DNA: TGTGCCAGCTTAACCGCCTACTACTATGGCTACACCTTC. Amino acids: CASLTAYYYGYTF.

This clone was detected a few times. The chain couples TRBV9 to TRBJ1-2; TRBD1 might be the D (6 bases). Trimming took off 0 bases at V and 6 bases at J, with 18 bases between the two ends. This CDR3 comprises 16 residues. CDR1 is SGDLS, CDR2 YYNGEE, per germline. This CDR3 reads CASSVEGGVRPNGYTF. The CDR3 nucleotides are TGTGCCAGCAGCGTAGAAGGGGGGGTCCGACCGAATGGCTACACCTTC.

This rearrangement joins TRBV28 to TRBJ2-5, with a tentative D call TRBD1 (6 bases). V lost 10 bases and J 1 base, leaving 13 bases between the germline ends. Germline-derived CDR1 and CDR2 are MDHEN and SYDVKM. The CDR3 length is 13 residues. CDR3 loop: CATDPGAQETQYF. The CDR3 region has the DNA TGTGCCACCGACCCAGGGGCCCAAGAGACCCAGTACTTC.

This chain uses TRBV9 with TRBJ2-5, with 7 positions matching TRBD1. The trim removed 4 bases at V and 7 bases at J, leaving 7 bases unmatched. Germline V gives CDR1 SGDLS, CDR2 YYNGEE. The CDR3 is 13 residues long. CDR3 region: CASSHRDSWTQYF. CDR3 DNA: TGTGCCAGCAGCCACCGGGACAGTTGGACCCAGTACTTC.

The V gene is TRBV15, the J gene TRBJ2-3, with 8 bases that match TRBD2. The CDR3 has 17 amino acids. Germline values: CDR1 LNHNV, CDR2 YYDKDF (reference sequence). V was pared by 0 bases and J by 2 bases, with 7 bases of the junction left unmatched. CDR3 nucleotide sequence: TGTGCCACCAGCAGAGATCGGGGGGGAACCCCCACAGATACGCAGTATTTT. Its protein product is CATSRDRGGTPTDTQYF.

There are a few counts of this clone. CDR3 nucleotides: TGTGCCAGCAACGGACAAGACTATGGCTACACCTTC. Its translation: CASNGQDYGYTF. The V and J genes are TRBV7-9 and TRBJ1-2; possible D gene TRBD1, 5 bases. V was clipped by 7 bases and J by 3 bases, with 9 bases between them. Germline V gene data show CDR1 as SEHNR and CDR2 as FQNEAQ (reference sequence). This CDR3 region has 12 residues.

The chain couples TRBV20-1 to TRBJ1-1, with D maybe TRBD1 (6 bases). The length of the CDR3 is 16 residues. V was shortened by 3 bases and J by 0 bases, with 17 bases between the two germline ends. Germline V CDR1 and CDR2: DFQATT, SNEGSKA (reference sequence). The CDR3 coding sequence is TGCAGTGCTAGTAGTGGGGGCCTTTTTTTGAACACTGAAGCTTTCTTT. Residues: CSASSGGLFLNTEAFF.

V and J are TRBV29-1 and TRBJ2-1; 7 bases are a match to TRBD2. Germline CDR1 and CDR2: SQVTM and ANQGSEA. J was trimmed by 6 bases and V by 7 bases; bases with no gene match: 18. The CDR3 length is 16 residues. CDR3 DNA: TGCAGCGCTGATACGGGGGGACCCGGGCCGCCCAATGAGCAGTTCTTC. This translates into CSADTGGPGPPNEQFF.

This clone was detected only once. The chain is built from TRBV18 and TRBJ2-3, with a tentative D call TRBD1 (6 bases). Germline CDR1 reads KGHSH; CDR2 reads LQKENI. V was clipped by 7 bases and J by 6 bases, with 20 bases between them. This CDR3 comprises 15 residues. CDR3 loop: CASYPTGRGRDTQYF. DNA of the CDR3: TGTGCCAGCTACCCGACAGGCCGAGGACGGGATACGCAGTATTTT.

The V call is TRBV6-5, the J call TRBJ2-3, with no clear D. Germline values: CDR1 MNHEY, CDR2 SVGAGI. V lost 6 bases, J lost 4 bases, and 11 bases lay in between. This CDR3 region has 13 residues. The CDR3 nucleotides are TGTGCCAGCAGCCCCGAAGGAGCAGATACGCAGTATTTT. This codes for CASSPEGADTQYF.

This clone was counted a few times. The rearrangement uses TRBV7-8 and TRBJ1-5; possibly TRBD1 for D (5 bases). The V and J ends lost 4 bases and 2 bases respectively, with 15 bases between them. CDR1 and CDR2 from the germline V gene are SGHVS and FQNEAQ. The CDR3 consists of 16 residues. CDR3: CASSSAGLLGNQPQHF. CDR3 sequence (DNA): TGTGCCAGCAGCTCGGCGGGGCTTTTGGGCAATCAGCCCCAGCATTTT.

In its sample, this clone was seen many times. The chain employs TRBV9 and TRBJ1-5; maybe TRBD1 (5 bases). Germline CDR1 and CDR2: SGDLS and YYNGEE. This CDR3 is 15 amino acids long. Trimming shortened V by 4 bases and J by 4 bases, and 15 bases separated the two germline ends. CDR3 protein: CASSLWGGSNQPQHF. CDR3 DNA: TGTGCCAGCAGCCTATGGGGGGGAAGTAATCAGCCCCAGCATTTT.